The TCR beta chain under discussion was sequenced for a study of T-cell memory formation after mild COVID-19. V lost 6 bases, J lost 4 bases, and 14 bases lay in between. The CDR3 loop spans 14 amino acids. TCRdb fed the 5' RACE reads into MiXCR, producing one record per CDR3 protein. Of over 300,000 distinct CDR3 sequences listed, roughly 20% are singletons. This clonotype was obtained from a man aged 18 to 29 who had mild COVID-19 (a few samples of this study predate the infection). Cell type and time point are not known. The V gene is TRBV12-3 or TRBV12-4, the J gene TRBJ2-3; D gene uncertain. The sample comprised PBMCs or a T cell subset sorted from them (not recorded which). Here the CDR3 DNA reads TGTGCCAGCAGCTGGGCCTTCCGCGCAGATACGCAGTATTTT. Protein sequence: CASSWAFRADTQYF.